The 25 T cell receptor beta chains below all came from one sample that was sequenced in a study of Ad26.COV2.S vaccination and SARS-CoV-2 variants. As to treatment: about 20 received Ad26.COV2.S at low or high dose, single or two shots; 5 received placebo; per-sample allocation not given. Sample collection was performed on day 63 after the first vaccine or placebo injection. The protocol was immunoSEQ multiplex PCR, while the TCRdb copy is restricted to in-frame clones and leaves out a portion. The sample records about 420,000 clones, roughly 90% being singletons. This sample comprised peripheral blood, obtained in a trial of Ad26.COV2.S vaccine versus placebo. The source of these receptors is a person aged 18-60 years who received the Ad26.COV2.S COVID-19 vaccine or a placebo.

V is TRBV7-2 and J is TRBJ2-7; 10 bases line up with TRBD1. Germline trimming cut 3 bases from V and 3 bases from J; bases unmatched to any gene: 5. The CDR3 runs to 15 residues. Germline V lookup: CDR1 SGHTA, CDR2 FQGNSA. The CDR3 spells CASSLAGTGDYEQYF. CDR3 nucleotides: TGTGCCAGCAGCTTGGCCGGGACAGGGGACTACGAGCAGTACTTC.

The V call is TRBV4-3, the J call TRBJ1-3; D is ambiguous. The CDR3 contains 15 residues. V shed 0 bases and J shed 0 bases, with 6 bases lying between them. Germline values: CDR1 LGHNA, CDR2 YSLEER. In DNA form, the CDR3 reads TGCGCCAGCAGCCAAGATCTTTTCTCTGGAAACACCATATATTTT. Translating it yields CASSQDLFSGNTIYF.

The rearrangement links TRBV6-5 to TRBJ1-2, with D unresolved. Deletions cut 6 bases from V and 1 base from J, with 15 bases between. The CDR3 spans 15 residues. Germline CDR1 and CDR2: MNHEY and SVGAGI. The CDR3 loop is CASSATGNFNYGYTF. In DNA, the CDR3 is TGTGCCAGCAGCGCCACTGGAAACTTTAACTATGGCTACACCTTC.

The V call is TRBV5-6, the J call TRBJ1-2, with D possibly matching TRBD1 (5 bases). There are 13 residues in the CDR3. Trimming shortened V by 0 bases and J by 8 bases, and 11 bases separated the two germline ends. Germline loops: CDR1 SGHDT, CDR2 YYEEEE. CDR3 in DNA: TGTGCCAGCAGCTTGGCTTCAGGGCAAGGCTACACCTTC. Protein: CASSLASGQGYTF.

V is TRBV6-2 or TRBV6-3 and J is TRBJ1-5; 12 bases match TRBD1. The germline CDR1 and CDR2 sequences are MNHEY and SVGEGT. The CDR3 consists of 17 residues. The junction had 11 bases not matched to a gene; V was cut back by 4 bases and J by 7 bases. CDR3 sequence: CASSSILGQGAGQPQHF. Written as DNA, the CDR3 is TGTGCCAGCAGTTCCATCCTGGGACAGGGGGCAGGCCAGCCCCAGCATTTT.

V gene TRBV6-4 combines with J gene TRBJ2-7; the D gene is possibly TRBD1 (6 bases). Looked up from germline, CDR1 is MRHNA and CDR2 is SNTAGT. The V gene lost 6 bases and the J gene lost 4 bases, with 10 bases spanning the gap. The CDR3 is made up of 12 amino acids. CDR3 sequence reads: CASRDRAYEQYF. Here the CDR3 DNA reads TGTGCCAGCAGGGACAGAGCATACGAGCAGTACTTC.

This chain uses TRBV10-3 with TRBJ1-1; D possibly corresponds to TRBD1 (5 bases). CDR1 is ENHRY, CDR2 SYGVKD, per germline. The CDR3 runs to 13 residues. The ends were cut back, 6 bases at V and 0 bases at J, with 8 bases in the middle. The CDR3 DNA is TGTGCCATCAGGATACAGGTGAACACTGAAGCTTTCTTT. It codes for CAIRIQVNTEAFF.

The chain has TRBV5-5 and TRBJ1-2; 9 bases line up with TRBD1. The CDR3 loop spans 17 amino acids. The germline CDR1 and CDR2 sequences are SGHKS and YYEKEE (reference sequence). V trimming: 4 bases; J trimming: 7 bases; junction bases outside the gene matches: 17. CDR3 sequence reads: CASSAPGQGSTVRGYTF. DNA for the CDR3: TGTGCCAGCAGCGCCCCGGGACAGGGATCCACCGTCCGTGGCTACACCTTC. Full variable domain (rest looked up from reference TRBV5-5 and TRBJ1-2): DAGVTQSPTHLIKTRGQQVTLRCSPISGHKSVSWYQQVLGQGPQFIFQYYEKEERGRGNFPDRFSARQFPNYSSELNVNALLLGDSALYLCASSAPGQGSTVRGYTFGSGTRLTVV.

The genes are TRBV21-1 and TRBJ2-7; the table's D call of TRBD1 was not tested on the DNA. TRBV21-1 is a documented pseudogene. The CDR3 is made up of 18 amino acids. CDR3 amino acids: CASSKAPLPRGFSYEQYF. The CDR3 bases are TGTGCCAGCAGCAAAGCCCCGCTACCCAGGGGCTTTTCCTACGAGCAGTACTTC.

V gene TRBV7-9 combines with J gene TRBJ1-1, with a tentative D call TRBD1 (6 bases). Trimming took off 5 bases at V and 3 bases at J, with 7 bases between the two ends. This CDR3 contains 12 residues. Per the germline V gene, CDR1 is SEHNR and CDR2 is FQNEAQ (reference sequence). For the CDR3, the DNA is TGTGCCAGCAGCACAGGGTACACTGAAGCTTTCTTT. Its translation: CASSTGYTEAFF.

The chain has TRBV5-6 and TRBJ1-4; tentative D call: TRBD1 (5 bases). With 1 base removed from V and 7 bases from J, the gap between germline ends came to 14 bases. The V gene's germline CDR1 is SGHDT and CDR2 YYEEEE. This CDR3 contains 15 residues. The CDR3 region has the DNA TGTGCCAGCAGCTTGTTTCCCCTTCAGGGTGAAAAACTGTTTTTT. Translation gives CASSLFPLQGEKLFF.

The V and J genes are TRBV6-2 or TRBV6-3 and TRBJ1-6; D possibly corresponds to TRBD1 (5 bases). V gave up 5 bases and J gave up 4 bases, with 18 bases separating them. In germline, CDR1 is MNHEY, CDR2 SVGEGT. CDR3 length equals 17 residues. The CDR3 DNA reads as TGTGCCAGCAGTAGGACATCCATTGGGGTTTATAATTCACCCCTCCACTTT. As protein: CASSRTSIGVYNSPLHF.

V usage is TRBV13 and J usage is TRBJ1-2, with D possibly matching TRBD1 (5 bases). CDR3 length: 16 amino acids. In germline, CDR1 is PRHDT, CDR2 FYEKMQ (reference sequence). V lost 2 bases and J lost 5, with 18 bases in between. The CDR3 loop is CASSLRQGAEGYGYTF. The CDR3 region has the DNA TGTGCCAGCAGCTTACGGCAGGGCGCTGAAGGATATGGCTACACCTTC.

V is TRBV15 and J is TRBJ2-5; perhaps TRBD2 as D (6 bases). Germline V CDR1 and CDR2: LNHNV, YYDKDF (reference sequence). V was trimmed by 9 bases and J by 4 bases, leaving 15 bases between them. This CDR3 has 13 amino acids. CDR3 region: CATSHGGIETQYF. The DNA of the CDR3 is TGTGCCACTAGTCATGGGGGGATAGAGACCCAGTACTTC.

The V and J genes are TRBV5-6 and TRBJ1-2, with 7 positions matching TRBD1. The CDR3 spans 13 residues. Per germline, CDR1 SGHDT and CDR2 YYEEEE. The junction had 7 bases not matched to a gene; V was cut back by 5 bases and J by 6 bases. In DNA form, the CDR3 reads TGTGCCAGCAGGAAGACAGGGCCCCATGGCTACACCTTC. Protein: CASRKTGPHGYTF.

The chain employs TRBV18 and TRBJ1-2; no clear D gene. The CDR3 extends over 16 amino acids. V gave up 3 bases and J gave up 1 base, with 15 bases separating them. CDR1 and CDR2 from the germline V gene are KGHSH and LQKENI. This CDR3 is CASSPAGSSRNYGYTF. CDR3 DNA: TGTGCCAGCTCACCGGCCGGATCCAGTCGTAACTATGGCTACACCTTC.

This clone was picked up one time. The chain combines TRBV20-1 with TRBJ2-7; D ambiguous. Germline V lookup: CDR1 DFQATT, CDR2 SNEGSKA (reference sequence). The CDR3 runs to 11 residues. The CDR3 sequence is CRATLNYEQYF. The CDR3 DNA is TGCAGAGCCACGTTAAACTACGAGCAGTACTTC.

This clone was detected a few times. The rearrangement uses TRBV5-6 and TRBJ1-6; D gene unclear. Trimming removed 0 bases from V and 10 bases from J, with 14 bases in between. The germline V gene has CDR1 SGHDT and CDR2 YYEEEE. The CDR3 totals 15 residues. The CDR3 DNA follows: TGTGCCAGCAGCTTGGCGTACGGGATTCACTCACCCCTCCACTTT. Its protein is CASSLAYGIHSPLHF.

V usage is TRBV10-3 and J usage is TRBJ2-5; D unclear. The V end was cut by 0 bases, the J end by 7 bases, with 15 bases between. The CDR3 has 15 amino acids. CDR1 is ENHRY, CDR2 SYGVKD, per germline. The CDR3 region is CAISESRQEKGTQYF. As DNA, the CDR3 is TGTGCCATCAGTGAGTCGAGGCAGGAGAAAGGGACCCAGTACTTC.

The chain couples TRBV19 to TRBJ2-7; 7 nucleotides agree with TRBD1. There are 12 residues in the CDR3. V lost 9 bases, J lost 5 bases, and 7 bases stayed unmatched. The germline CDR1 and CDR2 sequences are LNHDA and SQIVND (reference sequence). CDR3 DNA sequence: TGTGCCAGATACAGGGGATACCACGAGCAGTACTTC. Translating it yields CARYRGYHEQYF.

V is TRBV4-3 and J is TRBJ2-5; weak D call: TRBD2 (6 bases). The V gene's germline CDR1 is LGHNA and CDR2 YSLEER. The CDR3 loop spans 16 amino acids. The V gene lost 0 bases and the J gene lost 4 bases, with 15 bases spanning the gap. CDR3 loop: CASSQEFGGEAETQYF. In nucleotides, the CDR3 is TGCGCCAGCAGCCAAGAGTTCGGCGGGGAAGCAGAGACCCAGTACTTC.

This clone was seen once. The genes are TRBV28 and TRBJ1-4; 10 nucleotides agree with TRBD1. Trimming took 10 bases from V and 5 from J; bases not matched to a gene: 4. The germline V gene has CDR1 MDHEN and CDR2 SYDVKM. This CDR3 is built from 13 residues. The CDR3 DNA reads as TGTGCCACCATGGACAGGGGGAATGAAAAACTGTTTTTT. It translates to CATMDRGNEKLFF. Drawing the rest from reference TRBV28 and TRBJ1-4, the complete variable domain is DVKVTQSSRYLVKRTGEKVFLECVQDMDHENMFWYRQDPGLGLRLIYFSYDVKMKEKGDIPEGYSVSREKKERFSLILESASTNQTSMYLCATMDRGNEKLFFGSGTQLSVL.

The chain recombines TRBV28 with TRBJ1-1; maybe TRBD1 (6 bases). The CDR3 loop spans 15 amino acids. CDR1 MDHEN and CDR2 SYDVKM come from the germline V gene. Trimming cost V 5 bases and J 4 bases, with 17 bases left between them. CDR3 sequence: CASSEHRELGTEAFF. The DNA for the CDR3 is TGTGCCAGCAGTGAACACAGGGAGCTGGGCACTGAAGCTTTCTTT.

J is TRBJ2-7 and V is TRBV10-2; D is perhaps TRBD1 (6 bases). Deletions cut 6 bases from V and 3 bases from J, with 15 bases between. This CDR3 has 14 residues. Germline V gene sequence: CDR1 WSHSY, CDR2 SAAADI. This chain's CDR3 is CASSYRTAYYEQYF. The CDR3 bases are TGCGCCAGCAGCTACCGGACAGCGTACTACGAGCAGTACTTC.

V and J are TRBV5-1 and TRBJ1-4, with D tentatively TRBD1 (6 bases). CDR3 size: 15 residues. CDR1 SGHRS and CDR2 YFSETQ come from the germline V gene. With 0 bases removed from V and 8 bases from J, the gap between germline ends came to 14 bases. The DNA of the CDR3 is TGCGCCAGCAGCTTGGTAGGGGGAGACGGGGAAAAACTGTTTTTT. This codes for CASSLVGGDGEKLFF.